Reported below is one T cell receptor beta chain. V trimming: 5 bases; J trimming: 3 bases; junction bases outside the gene matches: 7. The CDR3 has 15 residues. The germline V gene has CDR1 KGHSH and CDR2 LQKENI. This record comes from a study of OX40 agonist ivuxolimab in advanced cancers. TCRdb's table, derived via immunoSEQ multiplex PCR, lists solely in-frame clones and lacks some. The repertoire holds some 100,000 clones, with around 90% as singletons. The receptor was isolated from an adult with an advanced solid tumor such as melanoma, head and neck, liver or kidney cancer. This chain joins TRBV18 and TRBJ1-3, with TRBD1 matching over 7 bases. The sample here was CD4+ or CD8+ T cells sorted from blood, taken in a trial of the OX40 agonist ivuxolimab. The CDR3 region is CASSSQGEVGNTIYF. CDR3 bases: TGTGCCAGCTCATCTCAGGGGGAAGTTGGAAACACCATATATTTT.